The T cell receptor beta chain under discussion was sequenced for a study of blood T cell repertoires in COVID-19. Study-level information: Sources were T cells, B-cell-depleted T cells, or PBMCs; the material itself was cDNA or gDNA.

In the authors' workflow: Reference gene primer amplification yielded estimated nucleated cell counts. The data were produced by immunoSEQ multiplex PCR, yet TCRdb's version contains in-frame clones alone and is incomplete. V and J calls and clone size are as listed in that table; D and trimming were resolved from the DNA. Of 200,000 to 250,000 clones detected, over 75% appear once; the ten largest clones hold about 4%. Cohort placement rested on clinical history that participants reported themselves. With 3 bases clipped from V and 3 bases from J, the junction kept 10 bases outside the gene matches. From germline, CDR1 is KGHSH and CDR2 LQKENI. CDR3 length: 17 residues.

Source material: PBMCs or T cells enriched from blood (not recorded which). This receptor was identified in a woman under 40 who had been exposed to COVID-19. V usage is TRBV18 and J usage is TRBJ1-5; 8 bases align to TRBD1. This CDR3 is CASSPTRDRLNNQPQHF. DNA of the CDR3: TGTGCCAGCTCACCCACCAGGGACAGGTTAAACAATCAGCCCCAGCATTTT.